These 25 T cell receptor beta chains came from one sample sequenced in a study of identical twins. TCRdb re-derived calls from the 5' RACE reads in MiXCR, one entry per CDR3 protein. The table lists some 1,600,000 distinct CDR3 sequences, about 30% of them singletons. The material sequenced was cord blood. The receptors were sampled from a newborn girl in good health.

This clonotype was found a few times. CDR3 protein: CAPDNQPQHF. CDR3 bases: TGTGCCCCCGACAATCAGCCCCAGCATTTT. The chain combines TRBV30 with TRBJ1-5; D is ambiguous. The CDR3 sequence is 10 residues long. Germline V gene lookup returns CDR1 GTSNPN and CDR2 SVGIG (reference sequence). V lost 8 bases, J lost 3 bases, and 5 bases lay in between. The variable domain in full, completed from reference TRBV30 and TRBJ1-5, reads SQTIHQWPATLVQPVGSPLSLECTVEGTSNPNLYWYRQAAGRGLQLLFYSVGIGQISSEVPQNLSASRPQDRQFILSSKKLLLSDSGFYLCAPDNQPQHFGDGTRLSIL.

This clonotype occurred a few times. This rearrangement joins TRBV28 to TRBJ2-7; TRBD1 matches 8 bases. The V gene's germline CDR1 is MDHEN and CDR2 SYDVKM. Trimming removed 5 bases from V and 2 bases from J; junction bases left unmatched: 14. This CDR3 spans 17 amino acids. CDR3 sequence (DNA): TGTGCCAGCAGTCCCGGGACAGGTATGGTAGTAACCTACGAGCAGTACTTC. Encoded protein: CASSPGTGMVVTYEQYF.

This clonotype showed up just a few times. V is TRBV5-1 and J is TRBJ2-7, with D possibly matching TRBD2 (5 bases). Germline CDR1 is SGHRS and CDR2 is YFSETQ. This CDR3 has 15 residues. The V end lost 0 bases, the J end lost 0 bases, and 10 bases lay between the germline ends. The CDR3: CASSLAGVGSYEQYF. The DNA of the CDR3 is TGCGCCAGCAGCTTGGCCGGGGTTGGCTCCTACGAGCAGTACTTC.

A note on this clonotype: An end of the junction does not agree with germline; a read error may underlie this. The gene calls are TRBV29-1 and TRBJ2-1, with D perhaps TRBD1 or TRBD2 (5 bases each). Germline CDR1 reads SQVTM; CDR2 reads ANQGSEA. The CDR3 covers 14 residues. CDR3 sequence (DNA): TGCAGCGTCAGGACCCGGGACGGATACAATGAGCACTTCTTC. Protein: CSVRTRDGYNEHFF.

This clonotype was counted a few times. The gene calls are TRBV3-1 and TRBJ1-5; D remains ambiguous. V lost 4 bases to trimming and J lost 1 base, with 11 bases between them. CDR3 size: 15 residues. The V gene's germline CDR1 is LGHDT and CDR2 YNNKEL (reference sequence). CDR3 coding DNA: TGTGCCAGCAGCCCCTCGACAAGCAGCAATCAGCCCCAGCATTTT. This codes for CASSPSTSSNQPQHF.

The chain uses TRBV24-1 and TRBJ2-3; D remains unclear. The germline V gene encodes CDR1 KGHDR and CDR2 SFDVKD. The CDR3 covers 14 residues. V lost 5 bases, J lost 3 bases, and 11 bases lay in between. The CDR3 loop is CATSGLDGTDTQYF. The CDR3 DNA sequence: TGTGCCACCAGTGGCCTTGATGGGACAGATACGCAGTATTTT.

This clonotype was counted at least ten times. The chain joins TRBV16 to TRBJ2-7; 7 positions match TRBD1. J was trimmed by 4 bases and V by 2 bases; bases with no gene match: 8. This CDR3 is 15 amino acids long. CDR1 KGHSY and CDR2 FQNENV come from the germline V gene. The chain's CDR3 is CASSQATGKKYEQYF. CDR3 bases: TGTGCCAGCAGCCAAGCGACAGGGAAAAAGTACGAGCAGTACTTC. The complete variable domain, with remaining parts taken from reference TRBV16 and TRBJ2-7, reads GEEVAQTPKHLVRGEGQKAKLYCAPIKGHSYVFWYQQVLKNEFKFLISFQNENVFDETGMPKERFSAKCLPNSPCSLEIQATKLEDSAVYFCASSQATGKKYEQYFGPGTRLTVT.

The table lists this clonotype with a few counts. This chain joins TRBV19 and TRBJ2-7; the D gene is possibly TRBD1 (5 bases). The V gene's germline CDR1 is LNHDA and CDR2 SQIVND (reference sequence). This CDR3 region has 14 residues. V was trimmed by 1 base and J by 2 bases, leaving 9 bases between them. The CDR3 protein is CASSIVDRTYEQYF. CDR3 DNA: TGTGCCAGTAGTATAGTCGACAGAACCTACGAGCAGTACTTC. Variable domain in full (rest from reference TRBV19 and TRBJ2-7): DGGITQSPKYLFRKEGQNVTLSCEQNLNHDAMYWYRQDPGQGLRLIYYSQIVNDFQKGDIAEGYSVSREKKESFPLTVTSAQKNPTAFYLCASSIVDRTYEQYFGPGTRLTVT.

The chain joins TRBV20-1 to TRBJ2-1; TRBD1 might be the D (5 bases). Germline CDR1 and CDR2: DFQATT and SNEGSKA (reference sequence). This CDR3 is 14 amino acids long. V lost 7 bases and J 0 bases, leaving 13 bases between the germline ends. The CDR3 DNA sequence: TGCAGTGGATCTAGGGGCCCCTCCTACAATGAGCAGTTCTTC. Its translation: CSGSRGPSYNEQFF.

About this clonotype: An end of the junction does not agree with germline; a read error may underlie this. DNA of the CDR3: TGCAGTGCTAGAGGCGGCAGCACAGGTACGCAGTATTTT. It encodes CSARGGSTGTQYF. The chain carries TRBV20-1 and TRBJ2-3, with D perhaps matching TRBD1 (5 bases). From germline, CDR1 is DFQATT and CDR2 SNEGSKA (reference sequence). The CDR3 totals 13 residues.

This clonotype was seen many times. V gene TRBV29-1 combines with J gene TRBJ1-5; D gene uncertain. This CDR3 region has 13 residues. V was cut by 4 bases and J by 0 bases, with 7 bases left in between. CDR1 SQVTM and CDR2 ANQGSEA come from the germline V gene. The CDR3 loop reads CSVGQDSNQPQHF. The CDR3 region has the DNA TGCAGCGTTGGGCAGGATAGCAATCAGCCCCAGCATTTT.

This chain joins TRBV5-1 and TRBJ2-7; TRBD2 aligns across 13 bases. The CDR3 totals 16 residues. The ends lost 3 bases at V and 2 bases at J; junction bases unmatched: 5. Germline V gene lookup returns CDR1 SGHRS and CDR2 YFSETQ. DNA of the CDR3: TGCGCCAGCAGCTATGGACTAGCGGGAGCAACCTACGAGCAGTACTTC. Residues: CASSYGLAGATYEQYF.

The chain has TRBV19 and TRBJ2-7; 7 bases are shared with TRBD1. This CDR3 comprises 16 residues. Germline assignment: CDR1 LNHDA and CDR2 SQIVND (reference sequence). Trimming removed 0 bases from V and 5 bases from J; junction bases left unmatched: 10. The CDR3 loop reads CASSIETGLPLDEQYF. As DNA, the CDR3 is TGTGCCAGTAGTATAGAGACAGGGCTCCCGTTAGACGAGCAGTACTTC.

The sample holds a few counts of this clonotype. The V call is TRBV10-2, the J call TRBJ1-2; 8 bases match TRBD1. The CDR3 consists of 12 residues. The junction had 4 bases not matched to a gene; V was cut back by 6 bases and J by 7 bases. Germline CDR1 reads WSHSY; CDR2 reads SAAADI. CDR3 sequence: CASRDRVFGYTF. The CDR3 DNA follows: TGCGCCAGCAGGGACAGGGTCTTTGGCTACACCTTC.

This chain links TRBV7-2 with TRBJ2-1; possibly TRBD2 for D (5 bases). The DNA end is a closer match to TRBJ2-7, so the J assignment may be wrong. CDR1 and CDR2 (germline): SGHTA, FQGNSA. The CDR3 contains 16 residues. The CDR3 loop reads CASSLRRRASYNEQYF. The CDR3 DNA sequence: TGTGCCAGCAGCTTAAGGAGGCGGGCTTCCTACAATGAGCAGTACTTC.

The chain uses TRBV6-2 or TRBV6-3 and TRBJ2-3, with D uncertain. The germline V gene encodes CDR1 MNHEY and CDR2 SVGEGT. There are 16 residues in the CDR3. V dropped 2 bases and J dropped 3 bases, with 15 bases sitting between them. CDR3 bases: TGTGCCAGCAGTTACCTCTGGAAAGCTCCAACAGATACGCAGTATTTT. Translated, it gives CASSYLWKAPTDTQYF.

The chain combines TRBV19 with TRBJ2-2; D may match TRBD1 or TRBD2 (5 bases each). The CDR3 runs 14 residues. The germline V and J ends were trimmed by 4 bases and 4 bases, with 10 bases remaining between them. CDR1 is LNHDA and CDR2 is SQIVND in the germline V gene (reference sequence). The CDR3 region is CASSRGAGTGELFF. The CDR3 DNA is TGTGCCAGTAGTAGAGGGGCTGGCACCGGGGAGCTGTTTTTT.

The rearrangement uses TRBV6-4 and TRBJ2-3; 7 bases match TRBD1. After removal of 6 bases from V and 4 bases from J, the junction contained 4 bases not matched to a gene. The CDR3 extends over 13 amino acids. CDR1 is MRHNA, CDR2 SNTAGT, per germline. The CDR3 loop reads CASRRDSADTQYF. The CDR3 nucleotides read TGTGCCAGCAGACGGGACAGCGCAGATACGCAGTATTTT.

There are a few counts of this clonotype. The V gene is TRBV20-1, the J gene TRBJ2-7; 10 bases fit TRBD2. The DNA end favors TRBJ2-5, so the J call may be wrong. The CDR3 sequence is 15 residues long. Germline V gene lookup returns CDR1 DFQATT and CDR2 SNEGSKA (reference sequence). CDR3 loop: CSARVPSGSQETQYF. CDR3 DNA sequence: TGCAGTGCTAGAGTCCCTAGCGGGAGCCAAGAGACCCAGTACTTC.

This clonotype was counted between two and nine times. The V and J genes are TRBV20-1 and TRBJ2-7; D may correspond to TRBD1 or TRBD2 (5 bases each). Per the germline V gene, CDR1 is DFQATT and CDR2 is SNEGSKA (reference sequence). V lost 5 bases to trimming and J lost 0 bases, with 14 bases between them. CDR3 size: 14 residues. CDR3 region: CSAGRAGTSYEQYF. The DNA for the CDR3 is TGCAGTGCTGGTAGGGCCGGGACCTCCTACGAGCAGTACTTC.

The chain uses TRBV5-1 and TRBJ1-1; tentatively, D is TRBD1 (5 bases). The CDR3 spans 16 residues. V was trimmed by 0 bases and J by 1 base, leaving 13 bases between them. Germline V gene lookup returns CDR1 SGHRS and CDR2 YFSETQ. This CDR3 reads CASSLVGPQRNTEAFF. As DNA, the CDR3 is TGCGCCAGCAGCTTGGTGGGACCCCAGAGGAACACTGAAGCTTTCTTT.

This clonotype was recorded many times. The V and J genes are TRBV29-1 and TRBJ2-5; perhaps TRBD2 as D (5 bases). V was cut by 7 bases and J by 2 bases, with 14 bases left in between. The CDR3 contains 13 residues. Germline assignment: CDR1 SQVTM and CDR2 ANQGSEA. CDR3 in amino acids: CSAGRAPQETQYF. CDR3 DNA: TGCAGCGCGGGAAGAGCCCCACAAGAGACCCAGTACTTC.

The chain recombines TRBV7-9 with TRBJ2-4; 10 nucleotides match TRBD1. The J call may be mistaken, given a closer DNA end match to TRBJ2-1. The CDR3 consists of 18 residues. Per germline, CDR1 SEHNR and CDR2 FQNEAQ (reference sequence). CDR3 sequence (DNA): TGTGCCAGCAGCTTAGGACAGGGGGCCCTGTTAGCCAAAAACATTCAGTTCTTC. This sequence encodes CASSLGQGALLAKNIQFF.

This clonotype was observed a few times. CDR3 in amino acids: CASSLGIGDQAWAGTDTQYF. CDR3 in DNA: TGTGCCAGCAGCTTGGGCATAGGTGACCAGGCGTGGGCTGGCACAGATACGCAGTATTTT. The chain uses TRBV11-2 and TRBJ2-3; no firm D call. CDR1 SGHAT and CDR2 FQNNGV come from the germline V gene. The V end lost 3 bases, the J end lost 1 base, and 26 bases lay between the germline ends. The CDR3 has 20 amino acids.

The J gene is TRBJ2-7, the V gene TRBV7-2, with TRBD2 identical over 11 bases. The junction had 9 bases not matched to a gene; V was cut back by 2 bases and J by 3 bases. Germline V lookup: CDR1 SGHTA, CDR2 FQGNSA. This CDR3 is 17 amino acids long. The chain's CDR3 is CASSLWSNGLAGYEQYF. CDR3 nucleotide sequence: TGTGCCAGCAGCTTATGGTCGAACGGACTAGCGGGCTACGAGCAGTACTTC.